The entry below describes one T cell receptor (beta chain). This sample is part of a study of shared clonotypes between healthy human individuals. The investigators split CD4+ cells into a CD45RA+ naive subset and a CD45RA-negative memory subset. V was clipped by 9 bases and J by 9 bases, with 15 bases between them. Germline CDR1 and CDR2: SNHLY and FYNNEI. CDR3 length equals 13 residues. Genomic DNA belonging to each subset was distributed in equal measure over several immunoSEQ plates. Replicate PCRs for sorted subsets used approximately 190 ng DNA; this equaled around 29,000 T cell genomes. Clones were sequenced by immunoSEQ multiplex PCR, and TCRdb holds only the in-frame ones, with some missing. The sample consists of some 2,000,000 clones, approximately 96% of them appearing once.

Sequencing input: naive CD4+ T cells sorted from blood. As to subset: CD45RA+ positively selected. This chain joins TRBV2 and TRBJ1-6; unclear D gene. The receptor comes from a man aged 18 to 35 in good health. The CDR3 region is CASLAGYGSPLHF. The CDR3 DNA reads TGTGCCAGTCTGGCAGGTTACGGTTCACCCCTCCACTTT.